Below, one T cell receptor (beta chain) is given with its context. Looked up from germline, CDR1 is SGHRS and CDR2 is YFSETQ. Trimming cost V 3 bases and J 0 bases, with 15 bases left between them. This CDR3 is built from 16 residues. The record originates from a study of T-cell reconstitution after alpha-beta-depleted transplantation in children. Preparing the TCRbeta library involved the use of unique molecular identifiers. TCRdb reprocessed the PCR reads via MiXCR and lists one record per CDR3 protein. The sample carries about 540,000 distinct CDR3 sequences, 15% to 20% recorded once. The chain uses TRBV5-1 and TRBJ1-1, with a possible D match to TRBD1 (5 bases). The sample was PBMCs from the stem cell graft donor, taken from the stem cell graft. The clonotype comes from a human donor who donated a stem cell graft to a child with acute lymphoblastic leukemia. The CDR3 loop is CASSSDPGQVNTEAFF. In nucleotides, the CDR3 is TGCGCCAGCAGCTCCGACCCGGGGCAGGTGAACACTGAAGCTTTCTTT.